This T cell receptor (beta chain) emerged from a study of T-cell reconstitution after alpha-beta-depleted transplantation in children. Library preparation (for TCRbeta) was performed with unique molecular identifiers. Each CDR3 protein gets one entry after TCRdb re-called the PCR reads with MiXCR. The data show nearly 550,000 distinct CDR3 sequences, approximately 20% seen once. Germline values: CDR1 DFQATT, CDR2 SNEGSKA (reference sequence). The CDR3 length is 13 residues. Trimming shortened V by 8 bases and J by 2 bases, and 15 bases separated the two germline ends. The chain uses TRBV20-1 and TRBJ2-5; TRBD2 is a possible D gene (6 bases). The sequence was obtained from a human donor who donated a stem cell graft to a child with acute lymphoblastic leukemia. The specimen comprised PBMCs from the stem cell graft donor, sampled from the stem cell graft. As DNA, the CDR3 is TGCAGTATGACTAGAAGGACGCAAGAGACCCAGTACTTC. Translation: CSMTRRTQETQYF.